This T cell receptor beta chain was sequenced for a study of PD-1 blockade in classical Hodgkin lymphoma. Study results and limitations: Compared with healthy donors, newly diagnosed patients reportedly showed lower baseline TCR diversity. Patients with a complete response exhibited baseline diversity comparable to newly diagnosed patients. Unlike CD8+ TCR diversity, which did not rise significantly by C4D1, CD4+ TCR diversity did.

TCRdb's copy holds only in-frame clones and misses some; the assay was immunoSEQ multiplex PCR. This table has 10,000 to 15,000 clones, almost 90% appearing once. Brentuximab vedotin exposure varied among the patients, all of whom had relapsed after autologous stem cell transplantation. The study purified CD4+ T cells from thawed PBMCs using magnetic negative selection. Best response was recorded as complete response, partial response or progressive disease. Regarding this clone: Its antigen is undetermined.

The CDR3 covers 15 residues. Germline V gene data show CDR1 as SGHDT and CDR2 as YYEEEE. V was shortened by 3 bases and J by 0 bases, with 10 bases between the two germline ends. V gene TRBV5-6 combines with J gene TRBJ2-1; tentative D call: TRBD2 (6 bases). Sequences were derived from CD4+ T cells from blood, sampled at baseline. The sequence derives from a human donor with classical Hodgkin lymphoma. The CDR3 nucleotides are TGTGCCAGCAGCTATCGGGGGAGCTCCTACAATGAGCAGTTCTTC. This codes for CASSYRGSSYNEQFF. Variable domain in full (rest from reference TRBV5-6 and TRBJ2-1): DAGVTQSPTHLIKTRGQQVTLRCSPKSGHDTVSWYQQALGQGPQFIFQYYEEEERQRGNFPDRFSGHQFPNYSSELNVNALLLGDSALYLCASSYRGSSYNEQFFGPGTRLTVL.